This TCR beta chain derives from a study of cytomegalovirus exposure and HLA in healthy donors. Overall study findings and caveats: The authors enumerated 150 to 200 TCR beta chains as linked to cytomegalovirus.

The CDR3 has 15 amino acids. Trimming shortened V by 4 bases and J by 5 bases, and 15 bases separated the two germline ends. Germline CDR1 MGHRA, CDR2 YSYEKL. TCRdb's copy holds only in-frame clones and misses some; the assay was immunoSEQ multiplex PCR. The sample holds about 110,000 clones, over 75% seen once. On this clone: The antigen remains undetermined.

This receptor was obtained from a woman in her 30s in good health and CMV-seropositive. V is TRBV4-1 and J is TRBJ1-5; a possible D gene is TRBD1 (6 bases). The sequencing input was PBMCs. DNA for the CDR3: TGCGCCAGCAGCCCACAGGGCCAGCCCGATCAGCCCCAGCATTTT. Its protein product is CASSPQGQPDQPQHF.